This T cell receptor beta chain was sequenced during a study of OX40 agonist ivuxolimab in advanced cancers. As for the study in general: Ivuxolimab, which is an agonistic anti-OX40 (CD134) antibody, was administered to the patients. Past anti-PD-1, anti-PD-L1 or anti-CTLA-4 therapy was accepted, and roughly 40% had received some. Study-level findings and limits: Blood T cells, both CD4+ and CD8+, expanded clonally by week 6 at 0.1 to 3.0 mg/kg.

Trimming removed 0 bases from V and 3 bases from J, with 8 bases in between. The V gene's germline CDR1 is SGHKS and CDR2 YYEKEE (reference sequence). CDR3 length: 14 residues. This clone came up once. What it binds is not known. Produced via immunoSEQ multiplex PCR; TCRdb's table is partial and in-frame only. The sample records about 110,000 clones, approximately 90% being singletons. The chain has TRBV5-5 and TRBJ2-3; no firm D call. The clonotype comes from an adult with an advanced solid tumor such as melanoma, head and neck, liver or kidney cancer. The sample consisted of CD4+ or CD8+ T cells sorted from blood, taken in a trial of the OX40 agonist ivuxolimab. The CDR3 here is CASSLGLLTDTQYF. CDR3 in DNA: TGTGCCAGCAGCTTGGGGCTACTTACAGATACGCAGTATTTT.